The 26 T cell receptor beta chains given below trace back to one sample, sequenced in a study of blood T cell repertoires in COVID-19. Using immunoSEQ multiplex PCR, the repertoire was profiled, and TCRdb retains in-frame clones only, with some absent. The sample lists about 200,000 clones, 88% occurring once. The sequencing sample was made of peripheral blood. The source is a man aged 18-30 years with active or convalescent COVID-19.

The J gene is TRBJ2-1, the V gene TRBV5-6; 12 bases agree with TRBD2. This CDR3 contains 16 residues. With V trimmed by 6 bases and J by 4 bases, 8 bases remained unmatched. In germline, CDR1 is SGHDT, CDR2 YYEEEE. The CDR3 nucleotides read TGTGCCAGCAACCTTGGACTAGCGGGATCTTACAATGAGCAGTTCTTC. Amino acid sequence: CASNLGLAGSYNEQFF.

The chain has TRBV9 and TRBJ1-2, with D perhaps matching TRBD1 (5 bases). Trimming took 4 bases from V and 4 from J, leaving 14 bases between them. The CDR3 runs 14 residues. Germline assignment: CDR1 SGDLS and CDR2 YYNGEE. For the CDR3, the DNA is TGTGCCAGCAGCTCCGAGTGGACATTCTATGGCTACACCTTC. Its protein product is CASSSEWTFYGYTF.

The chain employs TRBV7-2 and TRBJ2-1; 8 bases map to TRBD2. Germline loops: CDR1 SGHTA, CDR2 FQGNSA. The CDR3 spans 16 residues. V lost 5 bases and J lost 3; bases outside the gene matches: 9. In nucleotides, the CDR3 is TGTGCCAGCAGCCTAAGGCCCGGGGGGGGCTACAATGAGCAGTTCTTC. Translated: CASSLRPGGGYNEQFF.

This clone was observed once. In DNA, the CDR3 is TGTGCCAGCAGCGGATTTAAGACTAGCGGGGACTACAATGAGCAGTTCTTC. Translating gives CASSGFKTSGDYNEQFF. V is TRBV9 and J is TRBJ2-1; 11 bases are shared with TRBD2. V shed 3 bases and J 3 bases; nucleotides not matched to a gene: 8. Looked up from germline, CDR1 is SGDLS and CDR2 is YYNGEE. The CDR3 contains 17 residues.

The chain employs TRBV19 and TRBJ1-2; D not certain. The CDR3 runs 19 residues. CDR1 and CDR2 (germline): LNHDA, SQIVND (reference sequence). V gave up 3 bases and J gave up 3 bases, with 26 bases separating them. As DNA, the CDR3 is TGTGCCAGTAGTATGATCCCGGCGGATCCCGCTTCCCTTTACTATGGCTACACCTTC. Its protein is CASSMIPADPASLYYGYTF.

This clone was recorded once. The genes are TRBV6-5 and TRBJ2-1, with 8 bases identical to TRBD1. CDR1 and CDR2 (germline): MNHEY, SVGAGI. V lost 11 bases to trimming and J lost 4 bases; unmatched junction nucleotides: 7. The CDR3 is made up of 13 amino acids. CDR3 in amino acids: CAVHGQGYNEQFF. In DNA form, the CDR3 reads TGTGCCGTCCACGGACAGGGTTACAATGAGCAGTTCTTC.

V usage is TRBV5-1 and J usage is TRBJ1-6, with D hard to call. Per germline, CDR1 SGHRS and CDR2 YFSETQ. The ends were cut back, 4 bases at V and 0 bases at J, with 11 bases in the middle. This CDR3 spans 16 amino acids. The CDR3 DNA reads TGCGCCAGCAGCCCGGGCGGGAGCTCCTATAATTCACCCCTCCACTTT. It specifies CASSPGGSSYNSPLHF.

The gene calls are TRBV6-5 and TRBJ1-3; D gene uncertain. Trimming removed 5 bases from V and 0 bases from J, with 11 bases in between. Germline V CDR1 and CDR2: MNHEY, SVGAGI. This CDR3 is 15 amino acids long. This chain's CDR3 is CASSPEEGSGNTIYF. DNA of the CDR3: TGTGCCAGCAGTCCAGAGGAGGGCTCTGGAAACACCATATATTTT.

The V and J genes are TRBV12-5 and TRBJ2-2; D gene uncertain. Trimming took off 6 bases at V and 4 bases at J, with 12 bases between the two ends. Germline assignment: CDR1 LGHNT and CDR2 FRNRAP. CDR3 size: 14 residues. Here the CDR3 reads CASGPPVATGELFF. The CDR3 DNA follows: TGTGCTAGTGGCCCACCGGTCGCCACCGGGGAGCTGTTTTTT.

CDR3 protein: CASTELRTGTAFF. DNA of the CDR3: TGTGCCAGTACGGAGCTCAGAACAGGGACGGCTTTCTTT. The chain links TRBV2 to TRBJ1-1; possibly TRBD1 for D (6 bases). V was trimmed by 9 bases and J by 11 bases, leaving 22 bases between them. Germline CDR1 is SNHLY and CDR2 is FYNNEI. The CDR3 runs to 13 residues. The full variable domain, completed using reference TRBV2 and TRBJ1-1, is EPEVTQTPSHQVTQMGQEVILRCVPISNHLYFYWYRQILGQKVEFLVSFYNNEISEKSEIFDDQFSVERPDGSNFTLKIRSTKLEDSAMYFCASTELRTGTAFFGQGTRLTVV.

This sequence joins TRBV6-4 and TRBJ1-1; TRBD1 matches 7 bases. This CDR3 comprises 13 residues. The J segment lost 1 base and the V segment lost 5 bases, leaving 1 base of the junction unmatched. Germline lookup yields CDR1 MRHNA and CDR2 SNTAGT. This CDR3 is CASSRTGNTEAFF. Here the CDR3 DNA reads TGTGCCAGCAGTCGGACAGGGAACACTGAAGCTTTCTTT.

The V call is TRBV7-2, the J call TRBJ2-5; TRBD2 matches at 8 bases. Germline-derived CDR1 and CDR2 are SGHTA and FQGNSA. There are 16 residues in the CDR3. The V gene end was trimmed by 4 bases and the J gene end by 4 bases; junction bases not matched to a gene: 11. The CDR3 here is CASSSRGAGGRETQYF. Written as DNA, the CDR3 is TGTGCCAGCAGCTCCCGGGGGGCGGGAGGTCGAGAGACCCAGTACTTC.

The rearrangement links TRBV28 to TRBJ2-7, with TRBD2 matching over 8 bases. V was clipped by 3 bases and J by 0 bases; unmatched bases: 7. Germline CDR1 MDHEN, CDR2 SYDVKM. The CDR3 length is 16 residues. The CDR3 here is CASSFSLAGLSYEQYF. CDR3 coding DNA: TGTGCCAGCAGTTTTTCGCTAGCGGGCCTCTCCTACGAGCAGTACTTC.

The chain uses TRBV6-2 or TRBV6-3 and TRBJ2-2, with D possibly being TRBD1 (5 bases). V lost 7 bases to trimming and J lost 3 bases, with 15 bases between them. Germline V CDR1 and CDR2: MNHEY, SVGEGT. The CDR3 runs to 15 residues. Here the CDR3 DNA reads TGTGCCAGCACCCCCACAGGATTTGACACCGGGGAGCTGTTTTTT. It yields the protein CASTPTGFDTGELFF.

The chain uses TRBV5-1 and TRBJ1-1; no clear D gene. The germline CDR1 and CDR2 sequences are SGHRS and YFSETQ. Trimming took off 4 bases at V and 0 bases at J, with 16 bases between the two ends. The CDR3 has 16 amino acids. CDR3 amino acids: CASSQNTALMNTEAFF. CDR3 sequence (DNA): TGCGCCAGCAGCCAAAACACAGCCCTCATGAACACTGAAGCTTTCTTT.

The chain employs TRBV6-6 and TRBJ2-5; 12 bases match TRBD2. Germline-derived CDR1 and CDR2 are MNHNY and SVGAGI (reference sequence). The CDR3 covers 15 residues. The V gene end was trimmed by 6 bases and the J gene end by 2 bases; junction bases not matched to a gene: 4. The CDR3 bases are TGTGCCAGCAGACAAGGACTAGCGGGGCAAGAGACCCAGTACTTC. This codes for CASRQGLAGQETQYF.

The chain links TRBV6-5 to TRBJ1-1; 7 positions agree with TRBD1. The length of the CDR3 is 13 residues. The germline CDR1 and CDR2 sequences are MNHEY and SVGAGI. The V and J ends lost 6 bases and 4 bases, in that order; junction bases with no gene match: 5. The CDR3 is CASRDRSGTEAFF. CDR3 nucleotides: TGTGCCAGCAGGGACAGGTCAGGCACTGAAGCTTTCTTT.

Here the CDR3 DNA reads TGCGCCAGCAGCTCTCAGACTAGCGGGGGATACAATGAGCAGTTCTTC. This gives the protein CASSSQTSGGYNEQFF. The rearrangement uses TRBV4-1 and TRBJ2-1; 12 bases align to TRBD2. Germline V gene sequence: CDR1 MGHRA, CDR2 YSYEKL. The CDR3 is 16 amino acids. With V trimmed by 5 bases and J by 4 bases, 6 bases remained unmatched.

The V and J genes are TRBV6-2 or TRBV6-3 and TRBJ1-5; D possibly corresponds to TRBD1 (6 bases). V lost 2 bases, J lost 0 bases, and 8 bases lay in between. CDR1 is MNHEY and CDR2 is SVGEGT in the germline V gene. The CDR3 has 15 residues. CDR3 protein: CASSYGTNSNQPQHF. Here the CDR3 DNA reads TGTGCCAGCAGTTACGGGACAAATAGCAATCAGCCCCAGCATTTT.

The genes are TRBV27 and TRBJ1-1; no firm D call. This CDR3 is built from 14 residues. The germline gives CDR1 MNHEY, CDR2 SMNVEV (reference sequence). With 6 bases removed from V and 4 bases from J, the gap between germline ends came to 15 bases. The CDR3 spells CASSLRGGSTEAFF. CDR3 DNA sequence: TGTGCCAGCAGCCTACGGGGTGGGAGCACTGAAGCTTTCTTT.

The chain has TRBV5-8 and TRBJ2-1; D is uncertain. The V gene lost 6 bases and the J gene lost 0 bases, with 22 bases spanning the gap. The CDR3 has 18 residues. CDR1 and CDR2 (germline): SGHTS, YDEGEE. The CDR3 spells CASTPPPWSPSSYNEQFF. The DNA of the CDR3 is TGTGCCAGCACCCCTCCACCATGGAGTCCCAGCTCCTACAATGAGCAGTTCTTC.

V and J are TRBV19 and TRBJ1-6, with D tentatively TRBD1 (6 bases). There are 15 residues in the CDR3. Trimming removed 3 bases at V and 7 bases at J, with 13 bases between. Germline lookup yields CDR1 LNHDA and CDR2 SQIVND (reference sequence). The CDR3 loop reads CASSIGRTENSPLHF. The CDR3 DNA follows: TGTGCCAGTAGTATCGGGAGGACAGAGAATTCACCCCTCCACTTT.

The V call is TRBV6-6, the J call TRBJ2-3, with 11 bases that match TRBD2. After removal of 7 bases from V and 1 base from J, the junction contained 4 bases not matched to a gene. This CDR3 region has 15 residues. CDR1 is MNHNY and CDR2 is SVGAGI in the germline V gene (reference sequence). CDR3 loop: CASKSGLAGTDTQYF. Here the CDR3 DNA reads TGTGCCAGCAAATCGGGACTAGCGGGCACAGATACGCAGTATTTT.

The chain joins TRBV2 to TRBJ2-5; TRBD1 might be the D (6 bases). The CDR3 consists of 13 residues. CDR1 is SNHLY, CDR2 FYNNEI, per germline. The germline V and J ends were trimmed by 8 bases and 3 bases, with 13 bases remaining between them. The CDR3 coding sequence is TGTGCCAGCCGGGACAACTTAAAAGAGACCCAGTACTTC. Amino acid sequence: CASRDNLKETQYF. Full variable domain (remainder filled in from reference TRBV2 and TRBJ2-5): EPEVTQTPSHQVTQMGQEVILRCVPISNHLYFYWYRQILGQKVEFLVSFYNNEISEKSEIFDDQFSVERPDGSNFTLKIRSTKLEDSAMYFCASRDNLKETQYFGPGTRLLVL.

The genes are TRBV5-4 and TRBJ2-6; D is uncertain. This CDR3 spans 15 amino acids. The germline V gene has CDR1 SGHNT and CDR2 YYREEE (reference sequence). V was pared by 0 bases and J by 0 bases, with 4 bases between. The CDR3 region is CASSLDISGANVLTF. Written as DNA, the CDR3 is TGTGCCAGCAGCTTGGACATCTCTGGGGCCAACGTCCTGACTTTC. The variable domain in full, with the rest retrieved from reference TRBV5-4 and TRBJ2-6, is ETGVTQSPTHLIKTRGQQVTLRCSSQSGHNTVSWYQQALGQGPQFIFQYYREEENGRGNFPPRFSGLQFPNYSSELNVNALELDDSALYLCASSLDISGANVLTFGAGSRLTVL.

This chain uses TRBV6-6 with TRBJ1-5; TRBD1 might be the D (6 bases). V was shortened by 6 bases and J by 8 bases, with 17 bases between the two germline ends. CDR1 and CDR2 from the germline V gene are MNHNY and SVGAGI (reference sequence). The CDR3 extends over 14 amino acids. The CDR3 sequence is CASSQGNIGEPQHF. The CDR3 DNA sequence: TGTGCCAGCAGCCAGGGGAATATTGGGGAGCCCCAGCATTTT.